This T cell receptor (beta chain) was recorded in a study of regulatory T cells in long-lasting Graves disease. This clonotype came up many times. Investigators prepared the TCR beta libraries by applying iRepertoire HTBI primers and Arm-PCR of CDR3 regions. In TCRdb, the multiplex PCR reads were re-called with MiXCR into one record per CDR3 protein. The repertoire includes 510,000 or so distinct CDR3 sequences, around 11% of them detected once, and almost 9% sits in the top ten. The time point is: newly diagnosed GD, antithyroid drugs for less than 3 months. Scientists built the TCR library using RNA that was extracted from PBMCs. This sample was shared with a second study, whose subject was T cells in Graves' hyperthyroidism and ophthalmopathy. That investigation notes: Researchers found most expanded thyroid clonotypes above 0.001 in blood as well.

The origin of this receptor is a woman in her twenties or thirties with Graves disease. The specimen was peripheral blood mononuclear cells (PBMCs), collected at new diagnosis, from a patient treated with antithyroid drugs.

The CDR3 loop reads CASSLGAVYNEQFF. The CDR3 DNA reads TGTGCCAGCAGCTTAGGGGCAGTTTACAATGAGCAGTTCTTC. This chain joins TRBV7-8 and TRBJ2-1, with no clear D. V was trimmed by 1 base and J by 4 bases, leaving 8 bases between them. Germline-derived CDR1 and CDR2 are SGHVS and FQNEAQ. The CDR3 length is 14 residues.